The 24 T cell receptor beta chains below come from one sample, sequenced in a study of T cell changes during pregnancy in multiple sclerosis. Clones were sequenced by immunoSEQ multiplex PCR, and TCRdb holds only the in-frame ones, with some missing. Of around 50,000 clones detected, 92% appear once; the ten largest clones hold approximately 0.6%. Sample: CD4+ T cells from peripheral blood mononuclear cells, taken after pregnancy. The receptors come from a female donor with multiple sclerosis, enrolled in a pregnancy study.

The chain joins TRBV6-5 to TRBJ1-3; D may be TRBD1 (6 bases). The CDR3 runs to 16 residues. V shed 0 bases and J shed 4 bases, with 13 bases lying between them. Germline loops: CDR1 MNHEY, CDR2 SVGAGI. This chain's CDR3 is CASSYSQGRGGNTIYF. The CDR3 nucleotides read TGTGCCAGCAGTTACTCTCAGGGGAGAGGGGGAAACACCATATATTTT.

The rearrangement joins TRBV29-1 to TRBJ2-1, with TRBD1 identical over 10 bases. In germline, CDR1 is SQVTM, CDR2 ANQGSEA. This CDR3 spans 15 amino acids. V gave up 6 bases and J gave up 3 bases; unmatched junction bases: 8. The CDR3 nucleotides are TGCAGCGTGGGAGACAGGGGGCGAAACTACAATGAGCAGTTCTTC. Encoded protein: CSVGDRGRNYNEQFF.

This clone was counted only a few times. V is TRBV28 and J is TRBJ1-2; no clear D gene. This CDR3 comprises 12 residues. Trimming took 3 bases from V and 8 from J, leaving 10 bases between them. Germline CDR1 reads MDHEN; CDR2 reads SYDVKM. CDR3 nucleotide sequence: TGTGCCAGCAGTTTTTTGAGGAGCGGCTACACCTTC. This gives the protein CASSFLRSGYTF.

This chain connects TRBV10-3 to TRBJ1-4; 9 nucleotides align to TRBD1. The V gene end was trimmed by 5 bases and the J gene end by 4 bases; junction bases not matched to a gene: 5. The CDR3 extends over 15 amino acids. Germline V gene lookup returns CDR1 ENHRY and CDR2 SYGVKD. CDR3 protein: CAISTGTGSNEKLFF. The CDR3 DNA reads TGTGCCATCAGTACCGGGACAGGGAGTAATGAAAAACTGTTTTTT.

The rearrangement uses TRBV4-2 and TRBJ2-1, with TRBD1 identical over 9 bases. CDR3 length: 16 residues. Trimming removed 1 base from V and 4 bases from J; junction bases left unmatched: 5. Germline V lookup: CDR1 LGHNA, CDR2 YNFKEQ. DNA of the CDR3: TGTGCCAGCAGCCAAGGGACCGGGACAGGGTACAATGAGCAGTTCTTC. The encoded protein is CASSQGTGTGYNEQFF.

This clone was recorded a few times. The genes are TRBV19 and TRBJ1-4; D ambiguous. The CDR3 sequence is 15 residues long. Between the trimmed V and J ends, which lost 2 bases and 0 bases, there was a span of 7 bases. Germline V gene sequence: CDR1 LNHDA, CDR2 SQIVND (reference sequence). CDR3 sequence: CASSIWTATNEKLFF. The CDR3 nucleotides are TGTGCCAGTAGTATATGGACTGCAACTAATGAAAAACTGTTTTTT.

V and J are TRBV6-5 and TRBJ2-7; TRBD2 is a possible D gene (6 bases). In germline, CDR1 is MNHEY, CDR2 SVGAGI. V shed 6 bases and J shed 7 bases, with 22 bases lying between them. CDR3 size: 15 residues. The CDR3: CASSLLPLAGTEQYF. CDR3 in DNA: TGTGCCAGCAGCTTACTGCCCTTGGCGGGAACAGAGCAGTACTTC.

The chain recombines TRBV18 with TRBJ2-7; TRBD1 agrees at 8 bases. The CDR3 covers 19 residues. Germline V lookup: CDR1 KGHSH, CDR2 LQKENI. The V gene end was trimmed by 5 bases and the J gene end by 2 bases; junction bases not matched to a gene: 20. DNA for the CDR3: TGTGCCAGCTCAACCGGACAGGGACTGGACATGGCACGACCCTACGAGCAGTACTTC. It is translated as CASSTGQGLDMARPYEQYF.

This sequence joins TRBV4-3 and TRBJ1-4, with D unresolved. Trimming pared 4 bases from V and 11 bases from J, leaving 17 bases between. Germline V gene data show CDR1 as LGHNA and CDR2 as YSLEER. The CDR3 extends over 14 amino acids. The CDR3 sequence is CASSLNRLVEKLFF. Written as DNA, the CDR3 is TGCGCCAGCAGCCTCAACCGCCTCGTAGAGAAACTGTTTTTT.

The chain is built from TRBV7-9 and TRBJ2-3; TRBD2 matches 9 bases. Per the germline V gene, CDR1 is SEHNR and CDR2 is FQNEAQ (reference sequence). J lost 6 bases, V lost 5 bases, and 6 bases had no gene match. The CDR3 totals 14 residues. DNA of the CDR3: TGTGCCAGCAGCCCAGCGGGGGGCTGGGATACGCAGTATTTT. It specifies CASSPAGGWDTQYF.

In its sample, this clone was seen a few times. The CDR3 DNA follows: TGTGCCAGCAGCTTAACCGGGGACAGGGTTTCACCCCTCCACTTT. This codes for CASSLTGDRVSPLHF. V usage is TRBV7-3 and J usage is TRBJ1-6; 9 nucleotides match TRBD1. V lost 0 bases to trimming and J lost 9 bases; unmatched junction nucleotides: 3. Germline CDR1 reads SGHTA; CDR2 reads FQGTGA. The CDR3 runs 15 residues.

This clone is a singleton in its sample. CDR3 sequence: CASSLGGLLTSSGNTIYF. CDR3 nucleotides: TGCGCCAGCAGCTTGGGAGGGCTACTAACAAGCTCTGGAAACACCATATATTTT. The chain carries TRBV5-1 and TRBJ1-3, with D hard to call. CDR3 size: 18 residues. The germline gives CDR1 SGHRS, CDR2 YFSETQ. Deletions cut 0 bases from V and 0 bases from J, with 16 bases between.

The genes are TRBV6-5 and TRBJ1-1; no firm D call. Trimming stripped 5 bases from V and 5 bases from J, with 15 bases between. The CDR3 sequence is 14 residues long. Germline CDR1 reads MNHEY; CDR2 reads SVGAGI. CDR3 bases: TGTGCCAGCAGTAGTGGGCGGGGTAGGACTGAAGCTTTCTTT. Translated: CASSSGRGRTEAFF.

This sequence joins TRBV19 and TRBJ1-5; TRBD1 matches 10 bases. The germline CDR1 and CDR2 sequences are LNHDA and SQIVND (reference sequence). Trimming removed 10 bases from V and 5 bases from J; junction bases left unmatched: 8. CDR3 length equals 14 residues. The CDR3 sequence: CATTRQGADQPQHF. CDR3 DNA: TGTGCCACTACCCGACAGGGGGCGGATCAGCCCCAGCATTTT.

This clone has more than one count but fewer than ten. The chain recombines TRBV18 with TRBJ1-2, with D tentatively TRBD1 (6 bases). Germline CDR1 reads KGHSH; CDR2 reads LQKENI. This CDR3 comprises 16 residues. Trimming removed 3 bases from V and 4 bases from J, with 18 bases in between. CDR3 in DNA: TGTGCCAGCTCACCTACTACAGGGACACCGAGCTATGGCTACACCTTC. Residues: CASSPTTGTPSYGYTF.

V and J are TRBV7-8 and TRBJ1-3; maybe TRBD1 (6 bases). V was pared by 5 bases and J by 0 bases, with 23 bases between. This CDR3 has 19 residues. Germline V lookup: CDR1 SGHVS, CDR2 FQNEAQ. CDR3 protein: CASSPPPGHTPLSGNTIYF. CDR3 bases: TGTGCCAGCAGCCCGCCGCCGGGACATACTCCCCTCTCTGGAAACACCATATATTTT. The full variable domain, in which reference TRBV7-8 and TRBJ1-3 provide the parts outside the CDR3, is GAGVSQSPRYKVAKRGQDVALRCDPISGHVSLFWYQQALGQGPEFLTYFQNEAQLDKSGLPSDRFFAERPEGSVSTLKIQRTQQEDSAVYLCASSPPPGHTPLSGNTIYFGEGSWLTVV.

The J gene is TRBJ1-6, the V gene TRBV4-3; 8 bases match TRBD1. V was clipped by 0 bases and J by 8 bases; unmatched bases: 15. Germline V gene data show CDR1 as LGHNA and CDR2 as YSLEER. The CDR3 is made up of 19 amino acids. The CDR3 reads CASSQDLSVRGQGDSPLHF. The CDR3 bases are TGCGCCAGCAGCCAAGATCTGTCGGTAAGAGGACAGGGAGATTCACCCCTCCACTTT.

The rearrangement links TRBV2 to TRBJ2-3, with 16 bases matching TRBD2. The CDR3 covers 17 residues. The germline gives CDR1 SNHLY, CDR2 FYNNEI. Trimming took 1 base from V and 8 from J; bases not matched to a gene: 6. This CDR3 reads CASSEVGLAGGPGTQYF. The CDR3 nucleotides are TGTGCCAGCAGTGAAGTGGGACTAGCGGGGGGGCCGGGTACGCAGTATTTT.

This chain links TRBV25-1 with TRBJ1-2; 8 positions agree with TRBD1. This CDR3 comprises 13 residues. Germline assignment: CDR1 MGHDK and CDR2 SYGVNS. The V segment lost 7 bases and the J segment 7 bases; nucleotides outside the gene matches: 8. The CDR3 reads CASTPQGAVGYTF. The CDR3 DNA follows: TGTGCCAGCACGCCTCAGGGGGCAGTTGGCTACACCTTC.

This chain connects TRBV11-1 to TRBJ2-5; possibly TRBD2 for D (5 bases). This CDR3 region has 15 residues. V was shortened by 7 bases and J by 2 bases, with 17 bases between the two germline ends. Germline CDR1 reads SGHAT; CDR2 reads FQDESV (reference sequence). The CDR3 reads CASTVGPTSQETQYF. Here the CDR3 DNA reads TGTGCCAGCACCGTTGGGCCCACTAGTCAAGAGACCCAGTACTTC.

The chain employs TRBV4-2 and TRBJ2-1; D is possibly TRBD1 (6 bases). Trimming stripped 1 base from V and 6 bases from J, with 13 bases between. Germline CDR1 reads LGHNA; CDR2 reads YNFKEQ. This CDR3 spans 15 amino acids. The CDR3 DNA follows: TGTGCCAGCAGCCAAGTCCAGGGGTTGTCCAATGAGCAGTTCTTC. Residues: CASSQVQGLSNEQFF.

This clone showed up just once. The chain couples TRBV11-3 to TRBJ1-1; D ambiguous. The CDR3 consists of 13 residues. Germline V CDR1 and CDR2: SGHNT, YENEEA. V was trimmed by 6 bases and J by 1 base, leaving 9 bases between them. The CDR3 nucleotides read TGTGCCAGCAGTTCTACTGAGAACACTGAAGCTTTCTTT. Encoded protein: CASSSTENTEAFF.

About this clone itself: A junction end diverges from the germline sequence, so it may reflect a read error. The chain joins TRBV7-2 to TRBJ2-1, with 10 nucleotides matching TRBD2. The germline V gene has CDR1 SGHTA and CDR2 FQGNSA. This CDR3 region has 12 residues. CDR3 nucleotide sequence: TGTGCCAGCAGCCCCCGGGGACTAGCGATCATCTTC. Protein sequence: CASSPRGLAIIF. The full variable domain, its missing parts supplied by reference TRBV7-2 and TRBJ2-1, is GAGVSQSPSNKVTEKGKDVELRCDPISGHTALYWYRQSLGQGLEFLIYFQGNSAPDKSGLPSDRFSAERTGGSVSTLTIQRTQQEDSAVYLCASSPRGLAIIFGPGTRLTVL.

The V call is TRBV9, the J call TRBJ2-2, with 10 bases that match TRBD2. Germline-derived CDR1 and CDR2 are SGDLS and YYNGEE. With V trimmed by 1 base and J by 0 bases, 6 bases remained unmatched. This CDR3 region has 18 residues. The CDR3: CASSVRPGLAANTGELFF. Written as DNA, the CDR3 is TGTGCCAGCAGCGTAAGGCCCGGACTAGCGGCGAACACCGGGGAGCTGTTTTTT.